This TCR beta chain was obtained from a study of T cells in localized non-small cell lung cancer. V lost 4 bases and J lost 6, with 8 bases in between. CDR3 length: 12 amino acids. Looked up from germline, CDR1 is SGHRS and CDR2 is YFSETQ. The data were produced by immunoSEQ multiplex PCR, yet TCRdb's version contains in-frame clones alone and is incomplete. Of tens of thousands of clones in the sample, 88% were seen once. Study outcomes and limitations: Uninvolved neighboring lung showed the greatest T cell clonality, exceeding tumor. Heterogeneity is still possible, as just one tumor region was sequenced. The study detected a median roughly 61 of the top 100 tumor clones in adjacent lung.

Comment on this clone: Its matching antigen is unknown.

The chain couples TRBV5-1 to TRBJ2-4, with D perhaps TRBD2 (5 bases). The TCR originated in a woman between 35 and 70 years old with stage I squamous cell lung carcinoma. The sequences come from peripheral blood, collected before any cancer treatment. The CDR3 coding sequence is TGCGCCAGCAGCAACGAGGGAAACATTCAGTACTTC. Residues: CASSNEGNIQYF.